These 19 T cell receptor beta chains came from one sample sequenced in a study of blood T cells in healthy people across ages. The use of a sample-barcoded 5' primer and a J-beta primer mix characterized a second PCR of roughly 7 to 11 cycles. Via MiXCR, TCRdb re-called the 5' RACE reads, giving one row per CDR3 protein. Found here are 1.5 million to 2 million distinct CDR3 sequences, less than 50% of them singletons; the top ten hold 2.1%. What was sequenced was blood. These receptors came from a middle-aged woman in good health.

The rearrangement uses TRBV5-6 and TRBJ2-3; 10 bases fit TRBD1. Trimming cost V 2 bases and J 4 bases; bases outside gene matches: 7. Germline V CDR1 and CDR2: SGHDT, YYEEEE. The CDR3 consists of 16 residues. CDR3 residues: CASSFSGQGRSDTQYF. CDR3 nucleotide sequence: TGTGCCAGCAGCTTCTCGGGACAGGGGCGCTCAGATACGCAGTATTTT.

This clonotype was counted only a few times. The chain links TRBV20-1 to TRBJ1-2, with D possibly matching TRBD1 (6 bases). In germline, CDR1 is DFQATT, CDR2 SNEGSKA (reference sequence). Trimming cost V 5 bases and J 6 bases, with 13 bases left between them. The CDR3 spans 12 residues. The CDR3 here is CSALSAGDGYTF. CDR3 coding DNA: TGCAGTGCTCTGTCTGCAGGGGATGGCTACACCTTC.

This chain uses TRBV6-1 with TRBJ1-2, with D tentatively TRBD1 (6 bases). V was trimmed by 0 bases and J by 0 bases, leaving 8 bases between them. CDR1 and CDR2 from the germline V gene are MNHNS and SASEGT. The CDR3 totals 15 residues. CDR3 sequence reads: CASSEATGANYGYTF. CDR3 nucleotide sequence: TGTGCCAGCAGTGAAGCGACAGGAGCTAACTATGGCTACACCTTC.

The chain employs TRBV7-9 and TRBJ1-1, with D tentatively TRBD1 (6 bases). Germline CDR1 is SEHNR and CDR2 is FQNEAQ (reference sequence). Trimming left V 10 bases short and J 0 bases short, with 12 bases between. The CDR3 is 13 amino acids. CDR3 loop: CAITRDMNTEAFF. The CDR3 nucleotides are TGTGCCATCACGCGGGACATGAACACTGAAGCTTTCTTT.

The V call is TRBV5-1, the J call TRBJ2-3; D not resolved. V was shortened by 7 bases and J by 4 bases, with 10 bases between the two germline ends. CDR1 and CDR2 from the germline V gene are SGHRS and YFSETQ. CDR3 length equals 12 residues. For the CDR3, the DNA is TGCGCCAGCGCCCTTGGGGCAGATACGCAGTATTTT. Translated, it gives CASALGADTQYF.

This clonotype was seen only a few times. The rearrangement joins TRBV12-3 or TRBV12-4 to TRBJ2-5, with D possibly matching TRBD2 (6 bases). The CDR3 length is 17 residues. V was shortened by 2 bases and J by 5 bases, with 21 bases between the two germline ends. The CDR3 DNA sequence: TGTGCCAGCAGTTTAAATTTGGGCGGGGTCCTTGGGGAGACCCAGTACTTC. Translating gives CASSLNLGGVLGETQYF.

The table lists this clonotype with a few counts. The V call is TRBV9, the J call TRBJ2-7; TRBD1 might be the D (5 bases). CDR3 length: 14 residues. The germline CDR1 and CDR2 sequences are SGDLS and YYNGEE. V lost 2 bases and J lost 0, with 9 bases in between. This chain's CDR3 is CASSVRVSSYEQYF. The CDR3 nucleotides read TGTGCCAGCAGCGTCAGGGTAAGCTCCTACGAGCAGTACTTC.

This clonotype was seen only a few times. V usage is TRBV4-3 and J usage is TRBJ1-5, with D uncertain. With 4 bases removed from V and 2 bases from J, the gap between germline ends came to 18 bases. Germline V gene data show CDR1 as LGHNA and CDR2 as YSLEER. This CDR3 region has 17 residues. The CDR3 DNA is TGCGCCAGCAGCCCCGAGGCAAGGGTGCGAGGCAATCAGCCCCAGCATTTT. The encoded protein is CASSPEARVRGNQPQHF.

The genes are TRBV12-3 or TRBV12-4 and TRBJ2-1; D may be TRBD1 (5 bases). V lost 2 bases and J lost 8, with 13 bases in between. CDR3 size: 14 residues. CDR3 in DNA: TGTGCCAGCAGTTTAAGGGGAATAGGGGATGAGCAGTTCTTC. Amino acids: CASSLRGIGDEQFF.

V is TRBV7-9 and J is TRBJ1-1; 7 bases line up with TRBD1. V lost 4 bases to trimming and J lost 1 base; unmatched junction nucleotides: 6. CDR3 size: 15 residues. Germline V gene sequence: CDR1 SEHNR, CDR2 FQNEAQ (reference sequence). The CDR3 loop reads CASSSRDRPNTEAFF. The CDR3 DNA reads TGTGCCAGCAGCTCTAGGGACAGACCGAACACTGAAGCTTTCTTT.

The chain uses TRBV20-1 and TRBJ2-1; 12 bases are a match to TRBD2. In germline, CDR1 is DFQATT, CDR2 SNEGSKA (reference sequence). V lost 0 bases, J lost 9 bases, and 15 bases stayed unmatched. CDR3 size: 18 residues. CDR3 amino acids: CSARDHGLAGLSWAEQFF. The CDR3 region has the DNA TGCAGTGCTAGAGATCACGGACTAGCGGGGTTAAGCTGGGCTGAGCAGTTCTTC.

CDR3 residues: CASRRDGGLAGLSYEQYF. CDR3 in DNA: TGTGCCAGCAGGCGGGACGGTGGACTAGCGGGGTTATCCTACGAGCAGTACTTC. The chain carries TRBV28 and TRBJ2-7; the match to TRBD2 covers 12 bases. The CDR3 runs 18 residues. CDR1 and CDR2 from the germline V gene are MDHEN and SYDVKM. J gave up 1 base and V 6 bases, and 13 bases lay outside the gene matches.

This clonotype was picked up a small number of times. The V call is TRBV6-2 or TRBV6-3, the J call TRBJ2-5; a possible D gene is TRBD1 (6 bases). Germline lookup yields CDR1 MNHEY and CDR2 SVGEGT. The CDR3 has 16 residues. V was pared by 6 bases and J by 5 bases, with 22 bases between. The CDR3 reads CASSKLVGPGHETQYF. The CDR3, as DNA: TGTGCCAGCAGCAAGTTAGTAGGACCGGGACATGAGACCCAGTACTTC.

The chain has TRBV7-2 and TRBJ2-5, with D perhaps being TRBD1 or TRBD2 (6 bases each). This CDR3 is built from 16 residues. V lost 4 bases and J lost 10, with 25 bases in between. Germline CDR1 is SGHTA and CDR2 is FQGNSA. The CDR3 reads CASSSPGGQISYDQYF. The CDR3 region has the DNA TGTGCCAGCAGCTCCCCCGGGGGCCAAATCTCCTACGACCAGTACTTC.

This clonotype was seen more than once but under ten times. The chain carries TRBV7-2 and TRBJ2-5, with D possibly TRBD2 on 5 matching bases. The end of the DNA aligns better with TRBJ2-7, so the J call may be wrong. Germline lookup yields CDR1 SGHTA and CDR2 FQGNSA. The CDR3 has 14 amino acids. CDR3 sequence: CASSLAFSSFEQYF. The DNA for the CDR3 is TGTGCCAGCAGCTTAGCTTTCTCTAGCTTCGAGCAGTACTTC.

The chain carries TRBV9 and TRBJ1-2, with D possibly TRBD1 on 6 matching bases. Germline CDR1 SGDLS, CDR2 YYNGEE. CDR3 size: 14 residues. With 3 bases removed from V and 5 bases from J, the gap between germline ends came to 14 bases. The DNA of the CDR3 is TGTGCCAGCAGCGCCTTGACAGGATCGTATGGCTACACCTTC. Encoded protein: CASSALTGSYGYTF.

About this clonotype: At one end the junction does not follow the germline gene, possibly because of a read error. The chain couples TRBV2 to TRBJ1-1; D not certain. This CDR3 has 13 amino acids. CDR1 and CDR2 from the germline V gene are SNHLY and FYNNEI. CDR3 protein: CASHGRKNTEAFF. The CDR3 region has the DNA TGCGCCAGCCACGGACGCAAGAACACTGAAGCTTTCTTT.

As to this clonotype: One base away lies a much larger clone, so this may be a sequencing read error. The V call is TRBV24-1, the J call TRBJ2-5; no clear D. This CDR3 spans 11 amino acids. Trimming took off 4 bases at V and 5 bases at J, with 4 bases between the two ends. Germline V lookup: CDR1 KGHDR, CDR2 SFDVKD. CDR3 in DNA: TGTGCCACCAGTGAGCTGGAGACCCAGTACTTC. This sequence encodes CATSELETQYF.

The chain uses TRBV6-6 and TRBJ1-4; no definite D call. CDR3 length: 14 amino acids. V was cut by 3 bases and J by 6 bases, with 11 bases left in between. The germline CDR1 and CDR2 sequences are MNHNY and SVGAGI (reference sequence). CDR3 protein: CASSYRVGYEKLFF. For the CDR3, the DNA is TGTGCCAGCAGTTATCGTGTCGGGTATGAAAAACTGTTTTTT.